The source of this TCR beta chain is a study of T cell clonality in common variable immunodeficiency. Whole-study findings and limits: The cause of increased CVID clonality remains unclear without subpopulation sequencing. In common variable immunodeficiency, TCR beta chains reportedly carried fewer deletions and N-nucleotide insertions. TCRbeta clonality was increased in CVID versus healthy controls.

Patients had low serum IgG, IgA and/or IgM and specific antibody deficiency. CVID subjects had received replacement immunoglobulin for at least one year. Germline CDR1 reads DFQATT; CDR2 reads SNEGSKA (reference sequence). CDR3 length: 14 residues. Trimming shortened V by 6 bases and J by 7 bases, and 19 bases separated the two germline ends. Regarding this clone: Its antigen remains unidentified. From the germline J gene comes the end of the CDR3, since the read stops 3 residues before it.

Clones were sequenced by immunoSEQ multiplex PCR, and TCRdb holds only the in-frame ones, with some missing. The sample contains roughly 25,000 clones, none of them singletons. Source material: peripheral blood mononuclear cells. This chain joins TRBV20-1 and TRBJ1-5; D is unclear. The TCR sequence derives from a human donor with common variable immunodeficiency. Incomplete CDR3 DNA: TGCAGTGCCCTGAAGGACGCAGCGGGGCAGCCC. Protein: CSALKDAAGQP. The whole CDR3 region reads CSALKDAAGQPQHF.